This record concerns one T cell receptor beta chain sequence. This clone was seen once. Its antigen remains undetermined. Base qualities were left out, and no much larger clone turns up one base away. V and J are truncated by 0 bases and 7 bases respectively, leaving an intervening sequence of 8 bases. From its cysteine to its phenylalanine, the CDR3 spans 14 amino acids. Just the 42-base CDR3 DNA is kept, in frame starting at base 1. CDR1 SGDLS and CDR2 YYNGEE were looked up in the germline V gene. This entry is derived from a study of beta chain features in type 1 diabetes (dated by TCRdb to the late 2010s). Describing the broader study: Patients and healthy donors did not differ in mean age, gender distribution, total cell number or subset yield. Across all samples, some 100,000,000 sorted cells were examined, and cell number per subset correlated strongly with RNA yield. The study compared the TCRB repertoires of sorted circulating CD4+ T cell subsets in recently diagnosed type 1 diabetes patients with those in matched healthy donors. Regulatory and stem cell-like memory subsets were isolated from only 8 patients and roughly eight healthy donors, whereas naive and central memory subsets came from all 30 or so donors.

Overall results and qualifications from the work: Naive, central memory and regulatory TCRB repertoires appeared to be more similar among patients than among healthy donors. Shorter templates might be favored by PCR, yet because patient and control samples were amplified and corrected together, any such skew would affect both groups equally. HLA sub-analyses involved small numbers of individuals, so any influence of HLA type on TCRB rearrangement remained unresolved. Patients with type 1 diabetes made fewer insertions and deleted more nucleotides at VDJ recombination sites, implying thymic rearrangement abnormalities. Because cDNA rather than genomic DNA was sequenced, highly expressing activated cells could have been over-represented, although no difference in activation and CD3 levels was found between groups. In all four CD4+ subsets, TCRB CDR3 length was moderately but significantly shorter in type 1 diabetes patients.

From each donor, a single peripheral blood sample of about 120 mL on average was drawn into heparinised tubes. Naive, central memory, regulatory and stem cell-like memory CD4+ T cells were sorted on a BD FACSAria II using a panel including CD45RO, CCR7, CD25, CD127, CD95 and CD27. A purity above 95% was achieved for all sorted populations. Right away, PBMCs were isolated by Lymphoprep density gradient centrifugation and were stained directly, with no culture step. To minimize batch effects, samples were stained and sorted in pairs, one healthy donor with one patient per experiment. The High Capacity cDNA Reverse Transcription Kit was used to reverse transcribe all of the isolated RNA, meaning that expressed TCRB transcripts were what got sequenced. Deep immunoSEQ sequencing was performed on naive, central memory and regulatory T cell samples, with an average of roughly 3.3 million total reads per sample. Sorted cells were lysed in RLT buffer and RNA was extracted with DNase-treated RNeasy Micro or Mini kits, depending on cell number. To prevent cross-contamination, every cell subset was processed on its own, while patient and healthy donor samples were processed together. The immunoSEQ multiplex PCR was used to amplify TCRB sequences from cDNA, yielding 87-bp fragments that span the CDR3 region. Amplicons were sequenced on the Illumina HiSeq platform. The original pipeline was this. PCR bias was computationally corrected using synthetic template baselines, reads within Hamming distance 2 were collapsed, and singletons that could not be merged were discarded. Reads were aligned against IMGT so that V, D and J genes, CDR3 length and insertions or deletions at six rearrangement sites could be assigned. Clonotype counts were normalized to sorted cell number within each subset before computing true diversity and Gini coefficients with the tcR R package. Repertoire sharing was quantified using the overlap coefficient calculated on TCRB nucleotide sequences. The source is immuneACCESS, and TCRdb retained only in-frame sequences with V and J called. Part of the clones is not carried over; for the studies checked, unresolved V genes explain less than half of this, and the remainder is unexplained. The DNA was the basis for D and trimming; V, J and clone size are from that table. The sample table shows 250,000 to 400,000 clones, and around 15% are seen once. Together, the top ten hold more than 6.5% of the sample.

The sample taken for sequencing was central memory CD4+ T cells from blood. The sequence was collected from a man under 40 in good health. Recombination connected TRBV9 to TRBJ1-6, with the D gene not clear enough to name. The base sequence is TGTGCCAGCAGCGTAGAGGCTCCGAATTCACCCCTCCACTTT. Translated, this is CASSVEAPNSPLHF.